The 27 T cell receptor beta chains listed next were all sequenced from one sample in a study of Graves' ophthalmopathy and Graves' hyperthyroidism. Transcripts of RNA were the source for amplifying TCR beta CDR3 regions. An initial RT-PCR round employing HTBI primers preceded a second-round multiplex PCR. A single record per CDR3 protein comes from TCRdb applying MiXCR to the multiplex PCR reads. Among fewer than 600,000 distinct CDR3 sequences listed, around an eighth were seen once. The sequenced material came from blood. Receptor source: a woman aged 30 to 39 with Graves' ophthalmopathy.

This clonotype was seen many times. This CDR3 reads CASRAPSGAGRSEQYF. The CDR3 DNA sequence: TGTGCCAGCCGGGCTCCAAGCGGGGCGGGTCGCTCCGAGCAGTACTTC. V is TRBV6-1 and J is TRBJ2-7; 7 positions agree with TRBD2. With 8 bases clipped from V and 6 bases from J, the junction kept 19 bases outside the gene matches. CDR3 length equals 16 residues. Germline assignment: CDR1 MNHNS and CDR2 SASEGT.

The chain links TRBV11-1 to TRBJ1-2; D is unclear. The germline V gene encodes CDR1 SGHAT and CDR2 FQDESV (reference sequence). V lost 2 bases, J lost 6 bases, and 22 bases lay in between. The CDR3 is 17 residues long. CDR3 in amino acids: CASSLRMTDGVYNGYTF. In DNA form, the CDR3 reads TGTGCCAGCAGCTTACGGATGACGGACGGGGTTTACAATGGCTACACCTTC.

This clonotype was found many times. This sequence joins TRBV12-3 or TRBV12-4 and TRBJ1-5; weak D call: TRBD1 (6 bases). The CDR3 spans 14 residues. V gave up 6 bases and J gave up 6 bases, with 15 bases separating them. The CDR3 region has the DNA TGTGCCAGCAGGGGCACGGGGGCGGTTCAGCCCCAGCATTTT. Protein product: CASRGTGAVQPQHF.

This clonotype has a count of ten or more. CDR3 loop: CASSPPRRADYGYTF. CDR3 nucleotide sequence: TGTGCCAGCTCACCACCGAGGAGGGCGGACTATGGCTACACCTTC. The chain has TRBV18 and TRBJ1-2; D uncertain. Per the germline V gene, CDR1 is KGHSH and CDR2 is LQKENI. Trimming removed 0 bases from V and 3 bases from J, with 11 bases in between. This CDR3 spans 15 amino acids.

There are many counts of this clonotype. The chain has TRBV6-5 and TRBJ2-5; maybe TRBD2 (6 bases). Trimming took off 0 bases at V and 9 bases at J, with 8 bases between the two ends. The germline V gene has CDR1 MNHEY and CDR2 SVGAGI. The CDR3 runs to 12 residues. The CDR3 DNA sequence: TGTGCCAGCAGTTACTCGACTAGTTCCCAGTACTTC. Amino acids: CASSYSTSSQYF.

This clonotype was recorded at least ten times. The chain employs TRBV14 and TRBJ2-4; 7 bases map to TRBD2. The V gene's germline CDR1 is SGHDN and CDR2 FVKESK. The CDR3 consists of 19 residues. Trimming removed 2 bases from V and 2 bases from J; junction bases left unmatched: 15. DNA for the CDR3: TGTGCCAGCAGCCAATTTCCCGGCGGCTCCGGGGGGTCCAAAAACATTCAGTACTTC. It encodes CASSQFPGGSGGSKNIQYF. The full variable domain, rest sourced from reference TRBV14 and TRBJ2-4, is EAGVTQFPSHSVIEKGQTVTLRCDPISGHDNLYWYRRVMGKEIKFLLHFVKESKQDESGMPNNRFLAERTGGTYSTLKVQPAELEDSGVYFCASSQFPGGSGGSKNIQYFGAGTRLSVL.

This clonotype was seen repeatedly, ten times or more. The chain links TRBV2 to TRBJ2-5; a weak D match, TRBD1 (5 bases). V was trimmed by 8 bases and J by 2 bases, leaving 15 bases between them. The CDR3 totals 14 residues. CDR1 and CDR2 from the germline V gene are SNHLY and FYNNEI. CDR3 nucleotide sequence: TGTGCCAGCTCCCGCGGACCAGGGCAAGAGACCCAGTACTTC. Residues: CASSRGPGQETQYF.

This chain uses TRBV6-1 with TRBJ2-7; TRBD1 matches 9 bases. Germline values: CDR1 MNHNS, CDR2 SASEGT. J gave up 2 bases and V 5 bases, and 10 bases lay outside the gene matches. CDR3 length: 16 amino acids. The CDR3 nucleotides are TGTGCCAGCAGTCCGCGTGAGGGGACAGGGACCTACGAGCAGTACTTC. Encoded protein: CASSPREGTGTYEQYF.

The sample holds a few counts of this clonotype. The CDR3 protein is CASSHLLQETQYF. As DNA, the CDR3 is TGTGCCAGCAGCCACTTGCTCCAGGAGACCCAGTACTTC. The rearrangement joins TRBV14 to TRBJ2-5; D unclear. CDR1 and CDR2 (germline): SGHDN, FVKESK. The V end lost 3 bases, the J end lost 5 bases, and 10 bases lay between the germline ends. This CDR3 comprises 13 residues.

This rearrangement joins TRBV6-1 to TRBJ2-7; 8 bases line up with TRBD1. The CDR3 is 14 residues long. After removal of 8 bases from V and 7 bases from J, the junction contained 13 bases not matched to a gene. Germline CDR1 is MNHNS and CDR2 is SASEGT. The CDR3 is CASRVGQGRPEQYF. CDR3 bases: TGTGCCAGCCGTGTAGGACAGGGACGACCGGAGCAGTACTTC.

V gene TRBV28 combines with J gene TRBJ2-2, with D tentatively TRBD1 (6 bases). V lost 3 bases, J lost 1 base, and 21 bases lay in between. Germline assignment: CDR1 MDHEN and CDR2 SYDVKM. CDR3 length equals 19 residues. The chain's CDR3 is CASSFPIQGFWENTGELFF. DNA for the CDR3: TGTGCCAGCAGTTTTCCGATACAGGGTTTTTGGGAGAACACCGGGGAGCTGTTTTTT.

Many counts were recorded for this clonotype. The chain carries TRBV6-1 and TRBJ2-7; the D gene is possibly TRBD1 (6 bases). The V gene lost 6 bases and the J gene lost 4 bases, with 13 bases spanning the gap. This CDR3 spans 13 amino acids. From germline, CDR1 is MNHNS and CDR2 SASEGT. This chain's CDR3 is CASSRDTRYEQYF. CDR3 nucleotide sequence: TGTGCCAGCAGCCGGGACACTAGGTACGAGCAGTACTTC.

J is TRBJ1-1 and V is TRBV27, with D hard to call. V dropped 3 bases and J dropped 4 bases, with 12 bases sitting between them. The germline V gene has CDR1 MNHEY and CDR2 SMNVEV (reference sequence). The length of the CDR3 is 14 residues. The CDR3 sequence is CASSLGLGSTEAFF. The DNA for the CDR3 is TGTGCCAGCAGTTTGGGGTTGGGAAGCACTGAAGCTTTCTTT.

This clonotype was seen more than once but under ten times. At one end, the junction sequence differs from germline, possibly due to a read error. The rearrangement links TRBV12-5 to TRBJ1-1, with no clear D. Germline values: CDR1 LGHNT, CDR2 FRNRAP. This CDR3 region has 15 residues. The CDR3 sequence is CASGFLESLNTEACF. In DNA, the CDR3 is TGTGCTAGTGGTTTTTTAGAATCTTTGAACACTGAAGCTTGCTTT.

There are many counts of this clonotype. The J gene is TRBJ1-1, the V gene TRBV6-1; D perhaps matches TRBD1 (5 bases). V was shortened by 3 bases and J by 2 bases, with 10 bases between the two germline ends. Germline V gene lookup returns CDR1 MNHNS and CDR2 SASEGT. The CDR3 has 14 residues. Here the CDR3 DNA reads TGTGCCAGCAGTGATGGGGGGTTCAACACTGAAGCTTTCTTT. As protein: CASSDGGFNTEAFF.

This clonotype showed up many times. The chain combines TRBV4-1 with TRBJ2-5; TRBD2 agrees at 9 bases. V lost 1 base and J lost 5; bases outside the gene matches: 8. This CDR3 region has 16 residues. Germline-derived CDR1 and CDR2 are MGHRA and YSYEKL. DNA of the CDR3: TGCGCCAGCAGCCAAGTTCCGGCGGGGGGGCGGGAGACCCAGTACTTC. Translating it yields CASSQVPAGGRETQYF.

The CDR3 DNA follows: TGTGCCACCTCCCCCGGGTCGGGGATCAACACTGAAGCTTTCTTT. Translating it yields CATSPGSGINTEAFF. V is TRBV10-3 and J is TRBJ1-1; D gene uncertain. Trimming removed 10 bases at V and 2 bases at J, with 20 bases between. This CDR3 is built from 15 residues. Germline lookup yields CDR1 ENHRY and CDR2 SYGVKD.

This clonotype was seen ten or more times. This chain links TRBV6-1 with TRBJ2-6; D might be TRBD1 (6 bases). Trimming shortened V by 2 bases and J by 2 bases, and 13 bases separated the two germline ends. Looked up from germline, CDR1 is MNHNS and CDR2 is SASEGT. The CDR3 contains 17 residues. This CDR3 reads CASSEPRNRAGANVLTF. CDR3 DNA: TGTGCCAGCAGTGAACCCCGCAACAGGGCTGGGGCCAACGTCCTGACTTTC.

The table lists this clonotype with a few counts. The rearrangement uses TRBV28 and TRBJ2-2, with D possibly TRBD1 on 6 matching bases. Germline CDR1 is MDHEN and CDR2 is SYDVKM. V lost 6 bases and J 5 bases, leaving 13 bases between the germline ends. The CDR3 runs 14 residues. CDR3 sequence (DNA): TGTGCCAGCAGAGGGGGATTGCGGACCGGGGAGCTGTTTTTT. It translates to CASRGGLRTGELFF. Filled out from reference TRBV28 and TRBJ2-2, the complete variable domain reads DVKVTQSSRYLVKRTGEKVFLECVQDMDHENMFWYRQDPGLGLRLIYFSYDVKMKEKGDIPEGYSVSREKKERFSLILESASTNQTSMYLCASRGGLRTGELFFGEGSRLTVL.

In its sample, this clonotype was seen many times. The V call is TRBV5-1, the J call TRBJ1-1; D gene unclear. V gave up 0 bases and J gave up 2 bases, with 11 bases separating them. The CDR3 has 15 residues. Germline V CDR1 and CDR2: SGHRS, YFSETQ. The CDR3 DNA reads TGCGCCAGCAGCTTGGCGGTAGCTTCCAACACTGAAGCTTTCTTT. This translates into CASSLAVASNTEAFF.

This clonotype has ten or more counts. V and J are TRBV7-9 and TRBJ2-7, with TRBD1 matching over 9 bases. The trim removed 10 bases at V and 3 bases at J, leaving 10 bases unmatched. There are 14 residues in the CDR3. CDR1 is SEHNR, CDR2 FQNEAQ, per germline (reference sequence). The CDR3 bases are TGTGCCATCCGAACGCCGGGACAGGGCTACGAGCAGTACTTC. Its protein product is CAIRTPGQGYEQYF.

This clonotype was observed many times. The rearrangement uses TRBV25-1 and TRBJ1-2; D is possibly TRBD1 (6 bases). This CDR3 contains 14 residues. V lost 8 bases to trimming and J lost 4 bases, with 17 bases between them. Per the germline V gene, CDR1 is MGHDK and CDR2 is SYGVNS. The CDR3 DNA sequence: TGTGCCAGCGGGGGGACCGGGACAAGCTATGGCTACACCTTC. This translates into CASGGTGTSYGYTF.

This clonotype was observed many times. V gene TRBV20-1 combines with J gene TRBJ1-5, with 9 positions matching TRBD1. The CDR3 is 15 residues long. Germline trimming cut 0 bases from V and 7 bases from J; bases unmatched to any gene: 7. The germline V gene has CDR1 DFQATT and CDR2 SNEGSKA (reference sequence). The CDR3 DNA follows: TGCAGTGCTAGAGAGGCGGGACAGGGTTACCAGCCCCAGCATTTT. Translated: CSAREAGQGYQPQHF.

There are many counts of this clonotype. The chain employs TRBV6-5 and TRBJ1-2; D is ambiguous. This CDR3 has 13 residues. V was shortened by 0 bases and J by 8 bases, with 10 bases between the two germline ends. Germline V gives CDR1 MNHEY, CDR2 SVGAGI. The DNA for the CDR3 is TGTGCCAGCAGTTACTCCCGGGGTAGAGGCTACACCTTC. It codes for CASSYSRGRGYTF.

The sample holds many counts of this clonotype. The chain carries TRBV28 and TRBJ1-2; TRBD1 agrees at 8 bases. The J segment lost 6 bases and the V segment lost 3 bases, leaving 6 bases of the junction unmatched. Germline V CDR1 and CDR2: MDHEN, SYDVKM. There are 14 residues in the CDR3. The DNA of the CDR3 is TGTGCCAGCAGTTTCCACAGGGGGTTAAATGGCTACACCTTC. It is translated as CASSFHRGLNGYTF.

The chain uses TRBV27 and TRBJ2-4, with 9 nucleotides matching TRBD1. The germline CDR1 and CDR2 sequences are MNHEY and SMNVEV (reference sequence). V shed 4 bases, J shed 8 bases, and the junction held 6 bases outside the gene matches. The CDR3 is 14 residues long. The CDR3 sequence is CASSSDRGGYIQYF. The CDR3 bases are TGTGCCAGCAGTTCGGACAGGGGCGGTTACATTCAGTACTTC.

This clonotype was found a few times. This rearrangement joins TRBV29-1 to TRBJ2-5; D is uncertain. In germline, CDR1 is SQVTM, CDR2 ANQGSEA. This CDR3 is 14 amino acids long. Trimming stripped 0 bases from V and 2 bases from J, with 10 bases between. CDR3 sequence (DNA): TGCAGCGTTGAAGATCTTGACAATCAAGAGACCCAGTACTTC. This gives the protein CSVEDLDNQETQYF.